The next 11 T cell receptor beta chains were all read from a single sample in a study of T cells in Graves' hyperthyroidism and ophthalmopathy (dated by TCRdb to about 2019). Library prep was done by multiplex PCR. TCRdb shows the sequencer as Illumina HiSeq 2000. TCR beta CDR3 regions were amplified from RNA transcripts. The TCR CDR3 was subjected to a first round of RT-PCR using the HTBI primer set and the Qiagen OneStep RT-PCR kit. Using fastp at Q25 and MiXCR, TCRdb reprocessed the public reads and kept productive beta chains. Each record represents a unique CDR3 protein, reported with the most common genes and DNA among its rows. The sample table lists 400,000 to 550,000 distinct CDR3 sequences, around 24% of them with a count of one. The biggest ten clones account for 11% of the sample. The sample was blood. The source is a woman younger than 45 with Graves' ophthalmopathy.

The sample holds many counts of this clonotype. The genes are TRBV20-1 and TRBJ2-7; D might be TRBD2 (5 bases). The CDR3 extends over 13 amino acids. Germline lookup yields CDR1 DFQATT and CDR2 SNEGSKA (reference sequence). V lost 7 bases and J lost 4, with 17 bases in between. The CDR3 reads CSVRYGLSYEQYF. DNA for the CDR3: TGCAGTGTAAGATACGGACTTTCTTACGAGCAGTACTTC.

This clonotype was found many times. The chain combines TRBV2 with TRBJ1-5, with D uncertain. Germline V gives CDR1 SNHLY, CDR2 FYNNEI. This CDR3 comprises 13 residues. Trimming left V 0 bases short and J 7 bases short, with 7 bases between. CDR3 in amino acids: CASSEALRQPQHF. The CDR3 nucleotides are TGTGCCAGCAGTGAAGCGCTTCGGCAGCCCCAGCATTTT.

This clonotype was counted a few times. V is TRBV4-2 and J is TRBJ1-1, with a weak D call TRBD1 (6 bases). The CDR3 is made up of 15 amino acids. V was trimmed by 4 bases and J by 4 bases, leaving 16 bases between them. Per the germline V gene, CDR1 is LGHNA and CDR2 is YNFKEQ. CDR3 in amino acids: CASSPTGRGATEAFF. In DNA form, the CDR3 reads TGTGCCAGCAGCCCCACCGGGCGGGGGGCCACTGAAGCTTTCTTT.

This clonotype was found once. The chain couples TRBV6-2 or TRBV6-3 to TRBJ2-7; TRBD2 matches 7 bases. Unmatched junction bases numbered 6, after V lost 6 bases and J lost 4 bases. Germline V gives CDR1 MNHEY, CDR2 SVGEGT. This CDR3 region has 13 residues. CDR3 residues: CASRRDYPYEQYF. CDR3 bases: TGTGCCAGCAGACGGGACTACCCATACGAGCAGTACTTC.

This clonotype has ten or more counts. J is TRBJ2-7 and V is TRBV28, with TRBD1 matching over 8 bases. The germline CDR1 and CDR2 sequences are MDHEN and SYDVKM. Unmatched junction bases numbered 3, after V lost 6 bases and J lost 2 bases. This CDR3 comprises 13 residues. The CDR3, as DNA: TGTGCCAGCAGGAGACAGGGGACCTACGAGCAGTACTTC. This sequence encodes CASRRQGTYEQYF.

The J gene is TRBJ2-5, the V gene TRBV6-2 or TRBV6-3; maybe TRBD2 (7 bases). The CDR3 sequence is 15 residues long. Germline loops: CDR1 MNHEY, CDR2 SVGEGT. Trimming stripped 5 bases from V and 5 bases from J, with 18 bases between. CDR3 in DNA: TGTGCCAGCAGTCGGGGGGCTCGAGGGGGTGAGACCCAGTACTTC. This encodes CASSRGARGGETQYF.

CDR3 in DNA: TGTGCCAGCAGTGAAGGAGGAGGGAAGGGAAGGGGCGAGCAGTACTTC. It encodes CASSEGGGKGRGEQYF. This chain uses TRBV25-1 with TRBJ2-7; tentatively, D is TRBD2 (6 bases). Germline-derived CDR1 and CDR2 are MGHDK and SYGVNS. The CDR3 length is 16 residues. Trimming removed 2 bases from V and 6 bases from J, with 20 bases in between.

V is TRBV12-3 or TRBV12-4 and J is TRBJ1-5; the D gene is possibly TRBD1 (6 bases). The CDR3 totals 14 residues. The germline V and J ends were trimmed by 3 bases and 4 bases, with 10 bases remaining between them. The CDR3 DNA reads TGTGCCAGCAGTTTTCACAGGGCAAATCAGCCCCAGCATTTT. Its protein is CASSFHRANQPQHF.

This chain uses TRBV20-1 with TRBJ1-6, with D possibly TRBD1 on 5 matching bases. The CDR3 has 14 residues. CDR1 is DFQATT, CDR2 SNEGSKA, per germline (reference sequence). Trimming stripped 6 bases from V and 9 bases from J, with 18 bases between. DNA for the CDR3: TGCAGTGCCCCACGGACTGGGGGGATTTCACCCCTCCACTTT. Translating it yields CSAPRTGGISPLHF.

The chain recombines TRBV25-1 with TRBJ1-1; no firm D call. The CDR3 is 11 amino acids. The germline gives CDR1 MGHDK, CDR2 SYGVNS. CDR3 region: CTPPGDTEAFF. Here the CDR3 DNA reads TGTACCCCTCCCGGGGACACTGAAGCTTTCTTT.

This clonotype was recorded many times. V and J are TRBV2 and TRBJ1-5, with D hard to call. The V end was cut by 2 bases, the J end by 5 bases, with 7 bases between. The CDR3 length is 13 residues. From germline, CDR1 is SNHLY and CDR2 FYNNEI. The CDR3 sequence is CASSESRDQPQHF. In DNA form, the CDR3 reads TGTGCCAGCAGTGAATCGAGGGATCAGCCCCAGCATTTT.